This T cell receptor (beta chain) was sequenced during a study of T cells after yellow fever vaccination. Points on this clonotype: Its target is unknown. A read error may account for a junction end that differs from germline.

The CDR3 has 15 residues. Germline V lookup: CDR1 SGDLS, CDR2 YYNGEE. The study's findings and limits: A secondary response was less intense yet reached its peak sooner, at day 5 versus 15. Subsequent booster samples again held most clones from primary vaccination (approximately 95% CD4, roughly 88% CD8).

UMIs and a universal primer site were added when TCR cDNA was made by 5'RACE template switching. TCRdb analysed the 5' RACE reads with MiXCR anew, one entry per CDR3 protein. The sample lists a few hundred thousand distinct CDR3 sequences; 17% were seen once. The sequenced sample was PBMCs, obtained 5 to 6 days after the first yellow fever vaccination. J is TRBJ2-7 and V is TRBV9; 13 bases fit TRBD2. The origin of this receptor is a man between 18 and 35 years old who received the YFV17D yellow fever vaccine. CDR3 sequence: CAGSQGTSGAYEQYF. For the CDR3, the DNA is TGTGCCGGCAGCCAAGGGACTAGCGGGGCTTACGAGCAGTACTTC.